The rows below give T cell receptor beta chains drawn from one sample of a study of shared clonotypes between healthy human individuals. Data came from immunoSEQ multiplex PCR; TCRdb stores just in-frame clones and leaves some out. The sample lists over 2 million clones, 95% occurring once. The sequencing sample was made of naive CD4+ T cells sorted from blood. All receptors come from a man between 18 and 29 years old in good health. CDR3s include the opening cysteine and the closing phenylalanine or tryptophan. A D gene is named only where the DNA matches it firmly. Clone size is not always given. Where it is, it says once, few, many or a class for expanded clones.

>TRBV18|TRBJ1-1|.|.
TGTGCCAGCCGTAAACAGGAGAACACTGAAGCTTTCTTT
CASRKQENTEAFF
>TRBV5-1|TRBJ2-2|.|.
TGCGCCAGCAGCTTGTCCAGACCGAACACCGGGGAGCTGTTTTTT
CASSLSRPNTGELFF
>TRBV19|TRBJ2-2|.|once
TGTGCCAGCAGACAGGAGGGTAACACCGGGGAGCTGTTTTTT
CASRQEGNTGELFF
>TRBV6-4|TRBJ1-6|TRBD1|.
TGTGCCAGCAGCGCCGGGACAGGGGTGAATTCACCCCTCCACTTT
CASSAGTGVNSPLHF
>TRBV6-5|TRBJ2-5|TRBD1|.
TGTGCCAGCAGTGGCTACAGGGGAGAGACCCAGTACTTC
CASSGYRGETQYF
>TRBV7-2|TRBJ2-1|TRBD1|.
TGTGCCAGCAGCCCCCGAACGACAGGGAACAATGAGCAGTTCTTC
CASSPRTTGNNEQFF
>TRBV30|TRBJ2-1|.|.
TGTGCCTGTAAGACCGGGACACATGGGTTCTTC
CACKTGTHGFF
>TRBV4-3|TRBJ2-1|TRBD2|.
TGCGCCAGCAGCCAAGAGGCACTAGCGGGAGCGGATGAGCAGTTCTTC
CASSQEALAGADEQFF
>TRBV4-1|TRBJ2-1|.|.
TGCGCCAGCAGCCAAGTAGGGATCAGCTCCTACAATGAGCAGTTCTTC
CASSQVGISSYNEQFF
>TRBV4-1|TRBJ1-4|TRBD1|.
TGCGCCAGCAGCCAGATCGGACAGGGTTGGGAAAAACTGTTTTTT
CASSQIGQGWEKLFF
>TRBV6-1|TRBJ1-3|.|.
TGTGCCAGCAGTGAAGGGTCCGCCGTTAATTCTGGAAACACCATATATTTT
CASSEGSAVNSGNTIYF
>TRBV20-1|TRBJ2-1|TRBD2|.
TGCAGTGCTAGTCAAGCGGGAGTGGGGTTCTTC
CSASQAGVGFF
>TRBV5-6|TRBJ2-5|.|.
TGTGCCAGCAGCACACAAGAGACCCAGTACTTC
CASSTQETQYF
>TRBV5-4|TRBJ1-2|.|.
TGTGCCAGCAGAGAAACAGGGAACGGCTACACCTTC
CASRETGNGYTF
>TRBV30|TRBJ1-2|TRBD1|.
TGTGCCTGGAGTGTAAGTCCAGGGGGCGTCTCTGGCTACACCTTC
CAWSVSPGGVSGYTF
>TRBV18|TRBJ2-3|.|.
TGTGCCAGCTCACCTCCAGAGTCCCCAGATACGCAGTATTTT
CASSPPESPDTQYF
>TRBV28|TRBJ1-1|.|.
TGTGCCAGCAGTTGGGGTATGGGCAGGGGAGCTTTCTTT
CASSWGMGRGAFF
>TRBV2|TRBJ2-6|TRBD2|once
TGTGCCAGCAGGCCGGGAGGGGTCGGGGCCAACGTCCTGACTTTC
CASRPGGVGANVLTF
>TRBV19|TRBJ2-1|TRBD2|.
TGTGCCAGTAGTGGGACTAGCGGGGGTACCTCCTACAATGAGCAGTTCTTC
CASSGTSGGTSYNEQFF
>TRBV10-2|TRBJ1-5|TRBD1|.
TGCGCCAGCAGCTCGGGACAGGGGGGAAATCAGCCCCAGCATTTT
CASSSGQGGNQPQHF
>TRBV7-9|TRBJ2-7|TRBD2|.
TGTGCCAGCAGCTTACAAAGGTGGGGGAGGGAAGAGCAGTACTTC
CASSLQRWGREEQYF
>TRBV7-2|TRBJ1-1|.|.
TGTGCCAGCAGCTTGCAGTATATGAACACTGAAGCTTTCTTT
CASSLQYMNTEAFF
>TRBV11-2|TRBJ1-6|TRBD1|.
TGTGCCAGCAGCTTAAGAAGTATCAGTCCCGGGACAGGCTCACCCCTCCACTTT
CASSLRSISPGTGSPLHF
>TRBV2|TRBJ2-4|TRBD1|.
TGTGCCAGCAGTGCCCCGGACAGGGGACACATAGCCAAAAACATTCAGTACTTC
CASSAPDRGHIAKNIQYF
>TRBV5-4|TRBJ2-1|TRBD2|.
TGTGCCAGTTCCGGGACTAGCACATCCTCCTACAATGAGCAGTTCTTC
CASSGTSTSSYNEQFF
>TRBV19|TRBJ2-7|.|.
TGTGCCAGTAGTATGCGAGAGTCCTACGAGCAGTACTTC
CASSMRESYEQYF
>TRBV7-2|TRBJ2-1|.|.
TGTGCCAGCAGCTTAGTGGCCATTTATCCTACCGAGCAGTTCTTC
CASSLVAIYPTEQFF
>TRBV28|TRBJ1-2|TRBD1|.
TGTGCCAGCAGTTCCGCAGGGGGAGTAGACTATGGCTACACCTTC
CASSSAGGVDYGYTF
>TRBV6-1|TRBJ2-5|.|.
TGTGCCAGCACGGAGGGTCAGACCCAGTACTTC
CASTEGQTQYF
>TRBV30|TRBJ1-1|.|once
TGTGCCTGGGGGGAGCAGATAAATGAAGCTTTCTTT
CAWGEQINEAFF
>TRBV4-1|TRBJ2-3|TRBD2|.
TGCGCCAGCAGCTATGGACTAGACCCGGTAAATACGCAGTATTTT
CASSYGLDPVNTQYF
>TRBV6-1|TRBJ1-5|TRBD1|.
TGTGCCAGCAGGCGACAGGGGGAAGTTCCTCAGCCCCAGCATTTT
CASRRQGEVPQPQHF
>TRBV28|TRBJ1-1|.|.
TGTGCCAGCGAGGGCTGGGAGGGTGAAGCTTTCTTT
CASEGWEGEAFF
>TRBV30|TRBJ1-3|.|once
TGTGCCTGGAGTGTCCCCCCCCGAAACACCATATATTTT
CAWSVPPRNTIYF
>TRBV28|TRBJ2-7|.|.
TGTGCCAGCAGTCTAAGAGCAGATGTCGAGCAGTACTTC
CASSLRADVEQYF
>TRBV7-9|TRBJ1-5|TRBD1|.
TGTGCCAGCAGCTTAGGGGCAGGGGGCGCGGGACAGCCCCAGCATTTT
CASSLGAGGAGQPQHF
>TRBV27|TRBJ2-7|.|.
TGTGCCAGCAGTTTAGAGGGCGGCACTCACTACGAGCAGTACTTC
CASSLEGGTHYEQYF
>TRBV10-3|TRBJ2-7|.|.
TGTGCCATCAGTCCTGCCCCTTTTTATGAGCAGTACTTC
CAISPAPFYEQYF
>TRBV29-1|TRBJ1-6|.|.
TGCAGCGTTGGAGGCCAGGGTTCACCCCTCCACTTT
CSVGGQGSPLHF
>TRBV6-6|TRBJ1-4|.|.
TGTGCCAGCAGTTCCGGGACGGGTAATGAGAAACTGTTTTTT
CASSSGTGNEKLFF
>TRBV27|TRBJ1-6|TRBD1|.
TGTGCCAGCAGTTTCTCCGACAGGGGATTTTACAATTCACCCCTCCACTTT
CASSFSDRGFYNSPLHF
>TRBV5-1|TRBJ2-5|.|.
TGCGCCAGCAGCCGAGGGGTCCAAGAGACCCAGTACTTC
CASSRGVQETQYF
>TRBV10-3|TRBJ2-7|.|.
TGTGCCATCAGTGAGTCCCTGGTTAATTCCGAGCAGTACTTC
CAISESLVNSEQYF
>TRBV28|TRBJ2-6|.|.
TGTGCCAGCAGTTTAACCCGGTCTGGGGCCAACGTCCTGACTTTC
CASSLTRSGANVLTF
>TRBV11-2|TRBJ2-7|.|.
TGTGCCAGCAGCTTAGATTGGCGTGGATACGAGCAGTACTTC
CASSLDWRGYEQYF
>TRBV30|TRBJ2-7|.|.
TGTGCCTGGAGTCAGAGAGGACCAGGCGAGCAGTACTTC
CAWSQRGPGEQYF
>TRBV4-1|TRBJ2-7|.|once
TGCGCCAGCAGCCCAACCTCAGGGAGCCCCTACGAGCAGTACTTC
CASSPTSGSPYEQYF
>TRBV6-1|TRBJ1-1|.|.
TGTGCCAGCAGTGAAGCGCCCCTAGAGGTGGTGACTGAAGCTTTCTTT
CASSEAPLEVVTEAFF